Following are 29 T cell receptor beta chains from one sample sequenced in a study of T-cell memory formation after mild COVID-19 listed by TCRdb under 2021. The receptor library was made with 5' RACE. Sequenced using an Illumina NovaSeq 6000. The raw public data were reprocessed by TCRdb itself: fastp quality trimming at Q25, MiXCR clonotype calling, in-frame beta chains only. Identical CDR3 proteins give one entry, which carries the most common genes and DNA. This sample gives 350,000 to 500,000 distinct CDR3 sequences in total; roughly 17% of them show up just once. Of the sample, roughly 21% is held by the ten largest clones. The sequenced sample consisted of PBMCs or a T cell subset sorted from them (not recorded which). Receptor source: a man between 18 and 29 years old who had mild COVID-19 (a few samples of this study predate the infection). The sample titles of this study are shuffled in the database, so cell type and time point are left out; the donor was told from shared clones.

The rearrangement links TRBV29-1 to TRBJ2-7, with D perhaps matching TRBD1 (5 bases). Deletions cut 3 bases from V and 3 bases from J, with 9 bases between. Germline V lookup: CDR1 SQVTM, CDR2 ANQGSEA. The CDR3 is 12 residues long. The DNA of the CDR3 is TGCAGCGTTGATACGCAGGGCTACGAGCAGTACTTC. This codes for CSVDTQGYEQYF.

This clonotype was seen only a few times. This rearrangement joins TRBV7-2 to TRBJ2-3, with 8 positions matching TRBD1. The CDR3 runs to 15 residues. Germline CDR1 SGHTA, CDR2 FQGNSA. After removal of 4 bases from V and 10 bases from J, the junction contained 13 bases not matched to a gene. The CDR3 bases are TGTGCCAGCAGCTCCCGTACAGGGGGAGGCGGGCCGCAGTATTTT. It translates to CASSSRTGGGGPQYF.

The V and J genes are TRBV12-3 or TRBV12-4 and TRBJ2-2; D may be TRBD2 (5 bases). V gave up 5 bases and J gave up 7 bases, with 14 bases separating them. The CDR3 is made up of 14 amino acids. The CDR3 DNA follows: TGTGCCAGCAGTGGGCAACTCGGAGGCGGGGAGCTGTTTTTT. Its protein is CASSGQLGGGELFF.

The chain has TRBV6-2 or TRBV6-3 and TRBJ2-7, with D unclear. CDR3 length: 12 amino acids. V shed 2 bases and J shed 4 bases, with 6 bases lying between them. CDR1 MNHEY and CDR2 SVGEGT come from the germline V gene. The chain's CDR3 is CASSYGVYEQYV. The CDR3, as DNA: TGTGCCAGCAGTTACGGGGTGTACGAGCAGTACGTC.

This clonotype turned up a few times. The V and J genes are TRBV4-2 and TRBJ2-2; 10 bases are a match to TRBD1. Looked up from germline, CDR1 is LGHNA and CDR2 is YNFKEQ. The CDR3 is made up of 16 amino acids. The V and J ends lost 4 bases and 8 bases, in that order; junction bases with no gene match: 10. CDR3 DNA: TGTGCCAGCAGCCTTTCGGGACAGGGGACGTCGGGGGAGCTGTTTTTT. Its translation: CASSLSGQGTSGELFF.

The chain joins TRBV18 to TRBJ1-5; D possibly corresponds to TRBD1 (5 bases). The CDR3 consists of 14 residues. The V and J ends lost 5 bases and 2 bases respectively, with 10 bases between them. From germline, CDR1 is KGHSH and CDR2 LQKENI. The CDR3 sequence: CASSAGLRNQPQHF. CDR3 sequence (DNA): TGTGCCAGCTCAGCAGGGTTGCGCAATCAGCCCCAGCATTTT.

V gene TRBV4-3 combines with J gene TRBJ2-5; possibly TRBD2 for D (5 bases). The CDR3 is 14 amino acids. Germline V gene lookup returns CDR1 LGHNA and CDR2 YSLEER. Trimming removed 0 bases at V and 5 bases at J, with 10 bases between. The CDR3 here is CASSQESSGETQYF. In nucleotides, the CDR3 is TGCGCCAGCAGCCAAGAGTCCAGCGGTGAGACCCAGTACTTC.

In this sample, this clonotype turned up a few times. The chain carries TRBV29-1 and TRBJ2-1; D is possibly TRBD1 (5 bases). The CDR3 totals 12 residues. Germline assignment: CDR1 SQVTM and CDR2 ANQGSEA. V shed 0 bases and J shed 10 bases, with 10 bases lying between them. The CDR3: CSVEDVRGEQFF. The CDR3 DNA follows: TGCAGCGTTGAAGATGTAAGGGGCGAGCAGTTCTTC.

This clonotype was picked up many times. This chain joins TRBV12-3 or TRBV12-4 and TRBJ2-1; no definite D call. This CDR3 has 12 residues. The V end was cut by 6 bases, the J end by 9 bases, with 12 bases between. The chain's CDR3 is CASSPNTVEQFF. CDR3 nucleotide sequence: TGTGCCAGCAGCCCGAACACCGTTGAGCAGTTCTTC.

V usage is TRBV2 and J usage is TRBJ2-1; 9 positions match TRBD2. CDR3 length: 15 amino acids. CDR1 SNHLY and CDR2 FYNNEI come from the germline V gene. Germline trimming cut 2 bases from V and 3 bases from J; bases unmatched to any gene: 2. As DNA, the CDR3 is TGTGCCAGCAGTGAAACTAGCGGGCTCTACAATGAGCAGTTCTTC. Protein: CASSETSGLYNEQFF.

This clonotype was observed once. The V gene is TRBV15, the J gene TRBJ1-4; D is unclear. Between the trimmed V and J ends, which lost 6 bases and 4 bases, there was a span of 15 bases. This CDR3 is 15 amino acids long. Germline CDR1 reads LNHNV; CDR2 reads YYDKDF (reference sequence). The CDR3 bases are TGTGCCACCAGTGTGGGGAGGACCGTTAATGAAAAACTGTTTTTT. This sequence encodes CATSVGRTVNEKLFF.

This clonotype has a handful of counts. The chain joins TRBV6-5 to TRBJ2-5, with D tentatively TRBD2 (5 bases). V was trimmed by 2 bases and J by 4 bases, leaving 8 bases between them. Germline V gene data show CDR1 as MNHEY and CDR2 as SVGAGI. The CDR3 covers 13 residues. CDR3 nucleotide sequence: TGTGCCAGCAGTTACGCCGGGGTAGAGACCCAGTACTTC. Translating gives CASSYAGVETQYF.

In its sample, this clonotype was seen a few times. This rearrangement joins TRBV7-9 to TRBJ1-4, with D possibly being TRBD1 (5 bases). The germline V gene encodes CDR1 SEHNR and CDR2 FQNEAQ (reference sequence). The CDR3 totals 16 residues. Between the trimmed V and J ends, which lost 4 bases and 6 bases, there was a span of 18 bases. DNA for the CDR3: TGTGCCAGCAGCTCCTCTGGGGGTTTTAATGATGAAAAACTGTTTTTT. Translated: CASSSSGGFNDEKLFF.

This clonotype was seen ten or more times. The chain joins TRBV20-1 to TRBJ1-1; D perhaps matches TRBD1 (5 bases). Germline CDR1 reads DFQATT; CDR2 reads SNEGSKA (reference sequence). The CDR3 loop spans 14 amino acids. V lost 3 bases to trimming and J lost 1 base, with 12 bases between them. For the CDR3, the DNA is TGCAGTGCTAGGATCGGGACTAGGAACACTGAAGCTTTCTTT. Its protein is CSARIGTRNTEAFF.

This clonotype was counted a few times. The rearrangement joins TRBV24-1 to TRBJ2-7; 8 bases fit TRBD1. The trim removed 4 bases at V and 6 bases at J, leaving 7 bases unmatched. The CDR3 covers 14 residues. The V gene's germline CDR1 is KGHDR and CDR2 SFDVKD. CDR3 nucleotide sequence: TGTGCCACCAGTGACCGGTCAGGGGGCGGCGAGCAGTACGTC. This sequence encodes CATSDRSGGGEQYV.

This clonotype has more than one count but fewer than ten. The chain links TRBV12-3 or TRBV12-4 to TRBJ2-7, with a possible D match to TRBD1 (5 bases). V was cut by 4 bases and J by 3 bases, with 19 bases left in between. This CDR3 contains 16 residues. In nucleotides, the CDR3 is TGTGCCAGCAGTTCAGTCCCTTTGACAGCGTACTACGAGCAGTACTTC. Translation: CASSSVPLTAYYEQYF.

This chain joins TRBV7-9 and TRBJ2-1; D possibly uses TRBD1 or TRBD2 (5 bases each). V was shortened by 1 base and J by 3 bases, with 19 bases between the two germline ends. This CDR3 is 18 amino acids long. CDR1 and CDR2 from the germline V gene are SEHNR and FQNEAQ (reference sequence). In DNA, the CDR3 is TGTGCCAGCAGCTTAGGAGGGGCGACCTCCCTCGACTACAATGAGCAGTTCTTC. Amino acids: CASSLGGATSLDYNEQFF.

This clonotype occurred many times. The chain couples TRBV4-3 to TRBJ2-2; D gene unclear. The germline gives CDR1 LGHNA, CDR2 YSLEER. Trimming shortened V by 2 bases and J by 3 bases, and 10 bases separated the two germline ends. The CDR3 sequence is 15 residues long. The CDR3 nucleotides are TGCGCCAGCAGCCAAAGCCTTTACGACACCGGGGAGCTGTTTTTT. Translating gives CASSQSLYDTGELFF.

The chain links TRBV20-1 to TRBJ2-1; 8 bases agree with TRBD2. Germline V CDR1 and CDR2: DFQATT, SNEGSKA (reference sequence). This CDR3 region has 15 residues. J gave up 4 bases and V 5 bases, and 10 bases lay outside the gene matches. This CDR3 reads CSAPESLAGYNEQFF. Written as DNA, the CDR3 is TGCAGTGCTCCTGAGTCTCTAGCGGGTTACAATGAGCAGTTCTTC.

The sample holds a few counts of this clonotype. The chain joins TRBV7-9 to TRBJ1-5; D is perhaps TRBD1 (6 bases). CDR1 SEHNR and CDR2 FQNEAQ come from the germline V gene (reference sequence). The CDR3 consists of 15 residues. V was clipped by 5 bases and J by 6 bases, with 17 bases between them. The chain's CDR3 is CASSPGAGRGQPQHF. For the CDR3, the DNA is TGTGCCAGCAGCCCGGGGGCAGGGAGGGGTCAGCCCCAGCATTTT.

The table lists this clonotype with many counts. CDR3: CASSGTGGSPLHF. In nucleotides, the CDR3 is TGTGCCAGCAGCGGGACAGGGGGTTCACCCCTCCACTTT. V gene TRBV9 combines with J gene TRBJ1-6; 10 nucleotides align to TRBD1. V lost 3 bases and J lost 9; bases outside the gene matches: 0. Germline values: CDR1 SGDLS, CDR2 YYNGEE. The length of the CDR3 is 13 residues.

This clonotype was detected ten times or more. The chain employs TRBV11-2 and TRBJ2-7; 7 nucleotides agree with TRBD2. CDR3 size: 16 residues. The ends lost 3 bases at V and 0 bases at J; junction bases unmatched: 8. Germline CDR1 reads SGHAT; CDR2 reads FQNNGV. CDR3 coding DNA: TGTGCCAGCAGCTTGCCTAGCGGATACCACTCCTACGAGCAGTACGTC. It specifies CASSLPSGYHSYEQYV.

CDR3 sequence: CASSHIAGGTPGTQYF. Written as DNA, the CDR3 is TGCGCCAGCAGCCACATAGCGGGGGGCACGCCCGGGACCCAGTACTTC. This chain joins TRBV4-3 and TRBJ2-5, with TRBD2 matching 10 bases. Germline lookup yields CDR1 LGHNA and CDR2 YSLEER. The junction had 11 bases not matched to a gene; V was cut back by 3 bases and J by 7 bases. The CDR3 runs 16 residues.

The V gene is TRBV6-5, the J gene TRBJ1-6; TRBD1 matches at 10 bases. Germline V lookup: CDR1 MNHEY, CDR2 SVGAGI. V trimming: 0 bases; J trimming: 11 bases; junction bases outside the gene matches: 7. There are 16 residues in the CDR3. The CDR3 DNA reads TGTGCCAGCAGTTACTCTTCCGGGACAGGGGTGACACCCCTCCACTTT. Protein sequence: CASSYSSGTGVTPLHF.

The chain recombines TRBV7-9 with TRBJ1-3, with 8 nucleotides matching TRBD1. The length of the CDR3 is 16 residues. Per the germline V gene, CDR1 is SEHNR and CDR2 is FQNEAQ (reference sequence). V shed 5 bases and J 0 bases; nucleotides not matched to a gene: 6. The CDR3 bases are TGTGCCAGCAGCGCGACAGGGGCCTTCTCTGGAAACACCATATATTTT. The encoded protein is CASSATGAFSGNTIYF.

The gene calls are TRBV11-2 and TRBJ2-3; D unclear. The CDR3 has 16 residues. Deletions cut 1 base from V and 2 bases from J, with 13 bases between. Germline V gene data show CDR1 as SGHAT and CDR2 as FQNNGV. The DNA for the CDR3 is TGTGCCAGCAGCTTAGGTTTGGTTTTTGTCACAGATACGCAGTATTTT. It translates to CASSLGLVFVTDTQYF.

V is TRBV5-1 and J is TRBJ2-7; D call uncertain. Looked up from germline, CDR1 is SGHRS and CDR2 is YFSETQ. The V and J ends lost 2 bases and 5 bases respectively, with 11 bases between them. CDR3 length: 13 amino acids. In DNA, the CDR3 is TGCGCCAGCAGCTTACTCCCGATGGACGAGCAGTACTTC. This translates into CASSLLPMDEQYF.

This clonotype was seen a few times. The CDR3 is CASSIGRESNQPQHF. DNA for the CDR3: TGTGCCAGTAGTATAGGTCGGGAGAGCAATCAGCCCCAGCATTTT. The chain combines TRBV19 with TRBJ1-5; D gene uncertain. The CDR3 length is 15 residues. Trimming removed 1 base from V and 1 base from J, with 8 bases in between. The germline V gene has CDR1 LNHDA and CDR2 SQIVND (reference sequence).

The chain uses TRBV24-1 and TRBJ1-2; 7 nucleotides align to TRBD1. The CDR3 covers 14 residues. The germline CDR1 and CDR2 sequences are KGHDR and SFDVKD. After removal of 3 bases from V and 8 bases from J, the junction contained 8 bases not matched to a gene. DNA of the CDR3: TGTGCCACCAGTGATCCACAGGGGCTCAACGGCTACACCTTC. Translating gives CATSDPQGLNGYTF.